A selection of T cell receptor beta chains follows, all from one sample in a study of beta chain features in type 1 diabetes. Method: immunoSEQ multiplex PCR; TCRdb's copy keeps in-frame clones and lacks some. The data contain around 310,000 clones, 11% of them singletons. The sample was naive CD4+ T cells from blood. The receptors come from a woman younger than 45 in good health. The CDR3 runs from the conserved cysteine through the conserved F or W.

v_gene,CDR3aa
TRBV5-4,CASSFGSPAQYF
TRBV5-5,CASSRTGASSYEQYF
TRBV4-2,CASSQLPRQGSYEQYF
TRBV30,CAWSLGGSTDTQYF
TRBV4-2,CASSQDLAGGGTDTQYF
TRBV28,CASSLLTSGRVPFF
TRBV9,CASSAQGMGNEKLFF
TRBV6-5,CASRLAPGELFF
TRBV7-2,CASSTRYETQYF
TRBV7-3,CASSPEPGAGGLNEQFF
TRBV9,CASSVSSGSFYNEQFF
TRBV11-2,CASSLSGSSYNEQFF
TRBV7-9,CASSLEGDRQAFF